Here is one T cell receptor (beta chain) with its context. Its antigen is unknown. The data were taken from a study of shared clonotypes between healthy human individuals. Study-wide results and caveats: Clonotypes not shared had lower generation probabilities than those common to all four donors. Across several donors, naive CD4 shared about 5%, naive CD8 more than 3%, memory CD4 roughly 2.2%, memory CD8 around 0.42%.

Deep was the level used in running the assay. Data came from immunoSEQ multiplex PCR; TCRdb stores just in-frame clones and leaves some out. The sample lists 980,000 or so clones; less than 85% were seen once. The CDR3 runs to 14 residues. Trimming left V 1 base short and J 4 bases short, with 10 bases between. Per germline, CDR1 LGHNT and CDR2 FRNRAP. Sequenced: memory CD4+ T cells sorted from blood. Stated subset: CD45RA-negative fraction. The receptor was derived from a man younger than 30 in good health. The rearrangement joins TRBV12-5 to TRBJ1-1; D unclear. The CDR3 nucleotides are TGTGCTAGTGGTTTGGGAGGGTTGGGCACTGAAGCTTTCTTT. Translated, it gives CASGLGGLGTEAFF.